This record looks at one T cell receptor beta chain sequence and its context. What it binds is not known. This specimen comes from a study of T cell responses to AZD1222 COVID-19 vaccine. On the study more broadly: Pooling was applied to second doses at about 4 or about 12 weeks.

Study-wide results and limits: The donors showed a predominance of white British ancestry and of females, with possible underestimation of clonal diversity. Baseline seropositivity occurred in only a handful of AZD1222 recipients.

Clones were read by immunoSEQ multiplex PCR, and TCRdb kept only the in-frame ones, dropping some. The sample shows about 130,000 clones, around 84% of them seen only once. The sequence was collected from an adult in good health. This specimen was peripheral blood, taken on day 0 of AZD1222 vaccination.

DNA of the CDR3: TGTGCCAGCAGTGAATCGTATTCACCCCTCCACTTT. It translates to CASSESYSPLHF. The chain has TRBV25-1 and TRBJ1-6; D uncertain. The V gene's germline CDR1 is MGHDK and CDR2 SYGVNS. The CDR3 extends over 12 amino acids. Trimming took 1 base from V and 8 from J, leaving 3 bases between them. The variable domain in full, completed from reference TRBV25-1 and TRBJ1-6, reads EADIYQTPRYLVIGTGKKITLECSQTMGHDKMYWYQQDPGMELHLIHYSYGVNSTEKGDLSSESTVSRIRTEHFPLTLESARPSHTSQYLCASSESYSPLHFGNGTRLTVT.